The 23 T cell receptor beta chains below were found in one sample sequenced in a study of early T cells in non-severe SARS-CoV-2 infection. TCRdb processed the 5' RACE reads anew with MiXCR; each CDR3 protein has one entry. The repertoire holds 45,000 to 55,000 distinct CDR3 sequences, with 6% to 8% as singletons. The specimen was whole blood. These receptors were collected from an adult who was a healthcare worker with PCR-confirmed SARS-CoV-2 infection or an uninfected control (not recorded which).

The rearrangement joins TRBV15 to TRBJ2-1; TRBD2 agrees at 12 bases. Germline assignment: CDR1 LNHNV and CDR2 YYDKDF (reference sequence). CDR3 length: 17 amino acids. The ends lost 3 bases at V and 5 bases at J; junction bases unmatched: 8. The chain's CDR3 is CATSRSKLAGGNNEQFF. The CDR3 region has the DNA TGTGCCACCAGCAGGTCTAAACTAGCGGGGGGTAACAATGAGCAGTTCTTC.

The table lists this clonotype with a few counts. The V and J genes are TRBV20-1 and TRBJ2-3; D not certain. Per the germline V gene, CDR1 is DFQATT and CDR2 is SNEGSKA (reference sequence). V was pared by 0 bases and J by 7 bases, with 8 bases between. The CDR3 length is 12 residues. The CDR3 spells CSAREEGYTQYF. The CDR3 DNA is TGCAGTGCTAGAGAAGAAGGATATACGCAGTATTTT.

This clonotype has a count of ten or more. The J gene is TRBJ1-1, the V gene TRBV12-3 or TRBV12-4, with D unresolved. Between the trimmed V and J ends, which lost 0 bases and 7 bases, there was a span of 12 bases. The CDR3 has 14 residues. The CDR3 loop reads CASSLAGATIEAFF. The CDR3 coding sequence is TGTGCCAGCAGTTTAGCGGGAGCCACTATTGAAGCTTTCTTT.

Ten or more counts support this clonotype. The chain has TRBV19 and TRBJ1-5; D is unresolved. This CDR3 region has 14 residues. The germline V and J ends were trimmed by 6 bases and 4 bases, with 13 bases remaining between them. Germline V lookup: CDR1 LNHDA, CDR2 SQIVND (reference sequence). The CDR3 reads CASRPWQPNQPQHF. The CDR3 DNA reads TGTGCCAGTAGACCTTGGCAGCCAAATCAGCCCCAGCATTTT.

In this sample, this clonotype turned up once. The genes are TRBV11-2 and TRBJ2-6; 7 bases agree with TRBD1. Germline CDR1 is SGHAT and CDR2 is FQNNGV. V was clipped by 3 bases and J by 3 bases; unmatched bases: 2. The length of the CDR3 is 15 residues. The CDR3 protein is CASSLTGYGANVLTF. CDR3 DNA sequence: TGTGCCAGCAGCTTGACAGGGTATGGGGCCAACGTCCTGACTTTC.

The gene calls are TRBV10-3 and TRBJ2-5; 7 bases line up with TRBD1. The CDR3 has 13 residues. V gave up 3 bases and J gave up 3 bases; unmatched junction bases: 1. Germline V gene data show CDR1 as ENHRY and CDR2 as SYGVKD. The CDR3 spells CAISDRGKETQYF. CDR3 coding DNA: TGTGCCATCAGTGACAGGGGGAAAGAGACCCAGTACTTC.

This clonotype was detected many times. The chain employs TRBV5-6 and TRBJ1-5; tentatively, D is TRBD1 (5 bases). Germline loops: CDR1 SGHDT, CDR2 YYEEEE. The ends were cut back, 1 base at V and 1 base at J, with 15 bases in the middle. The CDR3 totals 17 residues. This CDR3 reads CASSLRGNRDSNQPQHF. The DNA for the CDR3 is TGTGCCAGCAGCTTGAGGGGAAACCGGGACAGCAATCAGCCCCAGCATTTT.

The chain employs TRBV7-2 and TRBJ1-1, with no clear D. CDR1 and CDR2 from the germline V gene are SGHTA and FQGNSA. V was cut by 1 base and J by 0 bases, with 6 bases left in between. The length of the CDR3 is 14 residues. The CDR3 reads CASSLVFMNTEAFF. In nucleotides, the CDR3 is TGTGCCAGCAGCTTAGTCTTTATGAACACTGAAGCTTTCTTT.

This clonotype was seen ten or more times. The chain links TRBV12-3 or TRBV12-4 to TRBJ1-1; 7 bases fit TRBD1. This CDR3 region has 15 residues. The V gene end was trimmed by 3 bases and the J gene end by 5 bases; junction bases not matched to a gene: 9. The CDR3, as DNA: TGTGCCAGCAGTTTGAAGACAGGGTATGTAACTGAAGCTTTCTTT. Protein product: CASSLKTGYVTEAFF.

This clonotype was detected only a few times. The V gene is TRBV6-1, the J gene TRBJ1-5; possibly TRBD1 for D (6 bases). CDR3 length: 14 amino acids. The germline gives CDR1 MNHNS, CDR2 SASEGT. V was trimmed by 7 bases and J by 3 bases, leaving 13 bases between them. This chain's CDR3 is CASTRGAPNQPQHF. CDR3 in DNA: TGTGCCAGCACCAGGGGCGCCCCCAATCAGCCCCAGCATTTT.

This clonotype appeared a few times. V and J are TRBV20-1 and TRBJ2-3, with TRBD2 matching 8 bases. Losses at the gene ends were 0 bases for V and 1 base for J; bases not matched to a gene: 9. This CDR3 is 17 amino acids long. Germline V gene sequence: CDR1 DFQATT, CDR2 SNEGSKA (reference sequence). The CDR3 sequence: CSARDSRRGVGTDTQYF. The CDR3, as DNA: TGCAGTGCTAGAGATTCAAGGCGGGGGGTTGGCACAGATACGCAGTATTTT.

The rearrangement links TRBV28 to TRBJ2-7; a weak D match, TRBD2 (7 bases). Trimming shortened V by 7 bases and J by 6 bases, and 22 bases separated the two germline ends. CDR1 and CDR2 (germline): MDHEN, SYDVKM. The CDR3 consists of 15 residues. Written as DNA, the CDR3 is TGTGCCAGCAACTTCCGGGGGGCGCATTTGATCGAGCAGTACTTC. This encodes CASNFRGAHLIEQYF. Full variable domain (rest looked up from reference TRBV28 and TRBJ2-7): DVKVTQSSRYLVKRTGEKVFLECVQDMDHENMFWYRQDPGLGLRLIYFSYDVKMKEKGDIPEGYSVSREKKERFSLILESASTNQTSMYLCASNFRGAHLIEQYFGPGTRLTVT.

The sample holds many counts of this clonotype. This chain connects TRBV6-1 to TRBJ2-3, with TRBD2 matching over 11 bases. Per germline, CDR1 MNHNS and CDR2 SASEGT. The CDR3 runs to 14 residues. Trimming removed 5 bases from V and 3 bases from J; junction bases left unmatched: 1. The CDR3 region is CASSTSGGTDTQYF. For the CDR3, the DNA is TGTGCCAGCAGTACTAGCGGGGGTACAGATACGCAGTATTTT.

This clonotype was detected ten times or more. The chain has TRBV6-1 and TRBJ1-1; D possibly corresponds to TRBD1 (5 bases). This CDR3 has 12 amino acids. CDR1 and CDR2 (germline): MNHNS, SASEGT. V lost 7 bases, J lost 4 bases, and 10 bases lay in between. CDR3 DNA: TGTGCCAGCATTTCGGGGGGCACTGAAGCTTTCTTT. It encodes CASISGGTEAFF.

This clonotype has at least ten counts. The chain joins TRBV11-2 to TRBJ2-2; no definite D call. The CDR3 loop spans 13 amino acids. Germline CDR1 is SGHAT and CDR2 is FQNNGV. Trimming took off 3 bases at V and 5 bases at J, with 7 bases between the two ends. The CDR3 region is CASSLDLTGELFF. CDR3 in DNA: TGTGCCAGCAGCTTGGATCTAACCGGGGAGCTGTTTTTT.

Ten or more counts support this clonotype. The CDR3 region has the DNA TGTGCCAGCAGCGCCTCTGGCGGGGGGACCTACAATGAGCAGTTCTTC. This encodes CASSASGGGTYNEQFF. V and J are TRBV9 and TRBJ2-1; TRBD2 matches 8 bases. The ends lost 3 bases at V and 2 bases at J; junction bases unmatched: 7. Germline-derived CDR1 and CDR2 are SGDLS and YYNGEE. The CDR3 sequence is 16 residues long. The variable domain in full, completed from reference TRBV9 and TRBJ2-1, reads DSGVTQTPKHLITATGQRVTLRCSPRSGDLSVYWYQQSLDQGLQFLIQYYNGEERAKGNILERFSAQQFPDLHSELNLSSLELGDSALYFCASSASGGGTYNEQFFGPGTRLTVL.

This clonotype has at least ten counts. This chain joins TRBV11-2 and TRBJ2-3; D is perhaps TRBD1 (5 bases). The CDR3 is made up of 16 amino acids. V lost 4 bases and J lost 5, with 19 bases in between. Germline V lookup: CDR1 SGHAT, CDR2 FQNNGV. CDR3 DNA: TGTGCCAGCAGCTACGAGAGGACACCCTCCGGAGATACGCAGTATTTT. This sequence encodes CASSYERTPSGDTQYF.

The rearrangement uses TRBV6-4 and TRBJ2-2; the D gene could be TRBD1 or TRBD2 (5 bases each). Trimming removed 3 bases from V and 3 bases from J, with 11 bases in between. Germline V lookup: CDR1 MRHNA, CDR2 SNTAGT. CDR3 length: 15 amino acids. This CDR3 reads CASSEGDGHTGELFF. For the CDR3, the DNA is TGTGCCAGCAGTGAAGGGGACGGGCACACCGGGGAGCTGTTTTTT.

This clonotype was detected only a few times. The CDR3 coding sequence is TGTGCCAGCAGACAGGGGAGTGGAGAGACCCAGTACTTC. It yields the protein CASRQGSGETQYF. V usage is TRBV18 and J usage is TRBJ2-5; TRBD1 agrees at 8 bases. Germline V gene sequence: CDR1 KGHSH, CDR2 LQKENI. The CDR3 consists of 13 residues. V lost 8 bases and J lost 4; bases outside the gene matches: 6.

The V and J genes are TRBV11-2 and TRBJ2-3; D not resolved. The CDR3 covers 15 residues. Germline CDR1 SGHAT, CDR2 FQNNGV. Trimming took off 4 bases at V and 0 bases at J, with 11 bases between the two ends. The CDR3 nucleotides are TGTGCCAGCAGCTGGGGTTTGGCTAGCACAGATACGCAGTATTTT. This gives the protein CASSWGLASTDTQYF.

This clonotype was observed a handful of times. This chain joins TRBV19 and TRBJ2-1; either TRBD1 or TRBD2 may fit D (5 bases each). The germline CDR1 and CDR2 sequences are LNHDA and SQIVND (reference sequence). V lost 7 bases, J lost 1 base, and 14 bases lay in between. There are 15 residues in the CDR3. In DNA, the CDR3 is TGTGCCAGTACCATGGGGGACGGATCCTACAATGAGCAGTTCTTC. This codes for CASTMGDGSYNEQFF.

The V and J genes are TRBV7-6 and TRBJ1-1; 9 positions agree with TRBD1. V trimming: 1 base; J trimming: 4 bases; junction bases outside the gene matches: 7. The CDR3 totals 16 residues. Germline assignment: CDR1 SGHVS and CDR2 FNYEAQ. In nucleotides, the CDR3 is TGTGCCAGCAGCTTAGTGGGACAGGGAGAAGGCACTGAAGCTTTCTTT. Its protein product is CASSLVGQGEGTEAFF.

V usage is TRBV6-4 and J usage is TRBJ2-5, with TRBD1 matching over 8 bases. CDR1 is MRHNA, CDR2 SNTAGT, per germline. CDR3 length: 16 residues. The J segment lost 3 bases and the V segment lost 3 bases, leaving 9 bases of the junction unmatched. CDR3: CASSETDGTGEETQYF. For the CDR3, the DNA is TGTGCCAGCAGTGAGACGGACGGGACAGGCGAAGAGACCCAGTACTTC.